The next 32 T cell receptor beta chains were all read from a single sample in a study of blood T cells in healthy people across ages. Through a sample-barcoded 5' primer and a J-beta primer mix, a second PCR was run for roughly 6 to 12 cycles. TCRdb reprocessed the 5' RACE reads with MiXCR, giving one entry per CDR3 protein. The sample contains 1.5 million to 2 million distinct CDR3 sequences, roughly two fifths of which appear only once. Sequenced material: blood. The receptors were sampled from a human donor in good health.

The chain recombines TRBV11-2 with TRBJ2-1; TRBD2 might be the D (6 bases). The CDR3 covers 16 residues. Germline V gives CDR1 SGHAT, CDR2 FQNNGV. V was clipped by 3 bases and J by 5 bases, with 17 bases between them. In nucleotides, the CDR3 is TGTGCCAGCAGCTTGGGGTTGGGGGGACCCGACAATGAGCAGTTCTTC. Translated: CASSLGLGGPDNEQFF.

The J gene is TRBJ2-2, the V gene TRBV15; TRBD1 agrees at 10 bases. J was trimmed by 1 base and V by 8 bases; bases with no gene match: 10. The CDR3 covers 17 residues. In germline, CDR1 is LNHNV, CDR2 YYDKDF (reference sequence). Written as DNA, the CDR3 is TGTGCCACCTCCAGACCCGGACAGGGGGTGAACACCGGGGAGCTGTTTTTT. This gives the protein CATSRPGQGVNTGELFF. Filled out from reference TRBV15 and TRBJ2-2, the complete variable domain reads DAMVIQNPRYQVTQFGKPVTLSCSQTLNHNVMYWYQQKSSQAPKLLFHYYDKDFNNEADTPDNFQSRRPNTSFCFLDIRSPGLGDTAMYLCATSRPGQGVNTGELFFGEGSRLTVL.

The V gene is TRBV5-6, the J gene TRBJ2-3; tentatively, D is TRBD1 (6 bases). CDR1 and CDR2 from the germline V gene are SGHDT and YYEEEE. CDR3 length: 17 amino acids. The ends were cut back, 4 bases at V and 2 bases at J, with 20 bases in the middle. CDR3 bases: TGTGCCAGCAGCGCCAACGGCAGGGGCCCCACCACAGATACGCAGTATTTT. This translates into CASSANGRGPTTDTQYF.

V usage is TRBV4-1 and J usage is TRBJ2-2; 7 nucleotides match TRBD2. Germline-derived CDR1 and CDR2 are MGHRA and YSYEKL. This CDR3 region has 16 residues. V lost 1 base, J lost 2 bases, and 4 bases stayed unmatched. As DNA, the CDR3 is TGCGCCAGCAGCCAAGGTCCTAGCGGAAACACCGGGGAGCTGTTTTTT. Amino acids: CASSQGPSGNTGELFF.

This clonotype occurred a few times. This rearrangement joins TRBV28 to TRBJ2-7, with D maybe TRBD2 (6 bases). Per the germline V gene, CDR1 is MDHEN and CDR2 is SYDVKM. V lost 3 bases and J 3 bases, leaving 24 bases between the germline ends. This CDR3 contains 18 residues. The CDR3 nucleotides read TGTGCCAGCAGTTTTGGGCCTTCTTATGCGGGGAAACGCTACGAGCAGTACTTC. As protein: CASSFGPSYAGKRYEQYF. The full variable domain, its missing parts supplied by reference TRBV28 and TRBJ2-7, is DVKVTQSSRYLVKRTGEKVFLECVQDMDHENMFWYRQDPGLGLRLIYFSYDVKMKEKGDIPEGYSVSREKKERFSLILESASTNQTSMYLCASSFGPSYAGKRYEQYFGPGTRLTVT.

The chain combines TRBV28 with TRBJ2-4; 9 nucleotides align to TRBD1. The germline V gene encodes CDR1 MDHEN and CDR2 SYDVKM. J gave up 13 bases and V 9 bases, and 13 bases lay outside the gene matches. CDR3 size: 13 residues. The CDR3 nucleotides read TGTGCCAGTTCGACAGGGGGATATAGTGAGCAGTACTTC. Amino acids: CASSTGGYSEQYF.

With regard to this clonotype: A read error may explain this, as a much larger clone is one base away. This chain links TRBV12-3 or TRBV12-4 with TRBJ2-7, with D possibly called TRBD1 or TRBD2 (5 bases each). The closer fit of TRBJ2-5 to the DNA end suggests the J call may be wrong. This CDR3 comprises 13 residues. The CDR3 loop reads CDSSREEGETQYF. In DNA form, the CDR3 reads TGTGACAGCAGTAGGGAAGAGGGGGAGACCCAGTACTTC.

The V and J genes are TRBV2 and TRBJ2-1, with D uncertain. Trimming removed 8 bases at V and 3 bases at J, with 14 bases between. The CDR3 totals 14 residues. CDR1 and CDR2 (germline): SNHLY, FYNNEI. The CDR3 nucleotides read TGTGCCAGCGGTGGAAGATCCTTCTACAATGAGCAGTTCTTC. Residues: CASGGRSFYNEQFF. Full variable domain (outside the CDR3, taken from reference TRBV2 and TRBJ2-1): EPEVTQTPSHQVTQMGQEVILRCVPISNHLYFYWYRQILGQKVEFLVSFYNNEISEKSEIFDDQFSVERPDGSNFTLKIRSTKLEDSAMYFCASGGRSFYNEQFFGPGTRLTVL.

Ten or more counts support this clonotype. This chain joins TRBV9 and TRBJ2-1; 11 nucleotides line up with TRBD2. This CDR3 is 15 amino acids long. With 2 bases clipped from V and 3 bases from J, the junction kept 1 base outside the gene matches. Germline CDR1 is SGDLS and CDR2 is YYNGEE. CDR3 in DNA: TGTGCCAGCAGCGTGGGGACTAGCGGCTACAATGAGCAGTTCTTC. The encoded protein is CASSVGTSGYNEQFF.

The rearrangement joins TRBV10-3 to TRBJ2-3; 12 nucleotides align to TRBD2. J lost 2 bases, V lost 7 bases, and 19 bases had no gene match. Germline V gene lookup returns CDR1 ENHRY and CDR2 SYGVKD. The CDR3 is 20 residues long. DNA for the CDR3: TGTGCCATCACGAAGGGGGCTAGCGGGGGGGCCGCCACCGACACAGATACGCAGTATTTT. Translation gives CAITKGASGGAATDTDTQYF.

The gene calls are TRBV20-1 and TRBJ1-2; weak D call: TRBD1 (5 bases). Germline V CDR1 and CDR2: DFQATT, SNEGSKA (reference sequence). The CDR3 is made up of 11 amino acids. Trimming cost V 7 bases and J 7 bases, with 13 bases left between them. CDR3 residues: CSGEGRAGYTF. DNA of the CDR3: TGCAGTGGAGAGGGACGGGCTGGCTACACCTTC.

V and J are TRBV6-6 and TRBJ2-1; no clear D. V was trimmed by 5 bases and J by 2 bases, leaving 16 bases between them. In germline, CDR1 is MNHNY, CDR2 SVGAGI (reference sequence). CDR3 length: 16 residues. The CDR3 DNA reads as TGTGCCAGCAGTGAGTCCCGGGTTCCCCCCTACAATGAGCAGTTCTTC. Its protein product is CASSESRVPPYNEQFF.

Turning to this clonotype: The junction does not match germline at one end; this may be a read error. The genes are TRBV7-2 and TRBJ2-1; no firm D call. CDR3 length: 13 amino acids. Per the germline V gene, CDR1 is SGHTA and CDR2 is FQGNSA. The CDR3 is CASSFVQYNEQFF. Here the CDR3 DNA reads TGTGCCAGCAGCTTTGTACAGTACAATGAGCAATTCTTC.

The V and J genes are TRBV29-1 and TRBJ2-3; unclear D gene. Germline assignment: CDR1 SQVTM and CDR2 ANQGSEA. The V end lost 4 bases, the J end lost 4 bases, and 12 bases lay between the germline ends. The CDR3 has 13 amino acids. CDR3 nucleotide sequence: TGCAGCGTTGCTGTCCCCGGACCAGATACGCAGTATTTT. As protein: CSVAVPGPDTQYF.

This clonotype has only a few counts. The V call is TRBV20-1, the J call TRBJ2-1; D may be TRBD1 or TRBD2 (5 bases each). The CDR3 has 15 residues. The germline V gene has CDR1 DFQATT and CDR2 SNEGSKA (reference sequence). V gave up 1 base and J gave up 5 bases, with 15 bases separating them. For the CDR3, the DNA is TGCAGTGCTAGAGTGCCAGGGACCCCAAACAATGAGCAGTTCTTC. Protein sequence: CSARVPGTPNNEQFF.

This chain links TRBV6-1 with TRBJ2-5, with D perhaps TRBD1 or TRBD2 (5 bases each). Trimming removed 7 bases from V and 7 bases from J, with 13 bases in between. The CDR3 is 12 amino acids. Germline CDR1 and CDR2: MNHNS and SASEGT. Written as DNA, the CDR3 is TGTGCCAGCACCCTAGGGACCGGGACCCAGTACTTC. Residues: CASTLGTGTQYF.

The CDR3 here is CASNHHLAGGPGEQFF. CDR3 bases: TGTGCCAGCAACCACCATCTAGCGGGGGGGCCAGGTGAGCAGTTCTTC. The rearrangement uses TRBV7-8 and TRBJ2-1, with TRBD2 matching 12 bases. With 7 bases clipped from V and 9 bases from J, the junction kept 13 bases outside the gene matches. The CDR3 totals 16 residues. Germline CDR1 and CDR2: SGHVS and FQNEAQ.

The V and J genes are TRBV20-1 and TRBJ1-5; D remains unclear. The V gene's germline CDR1 is DFQATT and CDR2 SNEGSKA (reference sequence). The CDR3 spans 14 residues. V was pared by 3 bases and J by 0 bases, with 9 bases between. The CDR3 is CSASLGVSNQPQHF. In nucleotides, the CDR3 is TGCAGTGCTAGTTTAGGTGTTAGCAATCAGCCCCAGCATTTT.

The V and J genes are TRBV12-5 and TRBJ2-1; 13 nucleotides align to TRBD2. This CDR3 is 17 amino acids long. CDR1 is LGHNT and CDR2 is FRNRAP in the germline V gene. The ends lost 3 bases at V and 3 bases at J; junction bases unmatched: 5. CDR3 sequence (DNA): TGTGCTAGTGGTTTCGGGACTAGCGGGGACCGCTACAATGAGCAGTTCTTC. Protein product: CASGFGTSGDRYNEQFF.

A remark on this clonotype: The junction departs from germline at one end; a sequencing error may be responsible. The chain employs TRBV7-2 and TRBJ2-4, with D maybe TRBD1 (6 bases). CDR1 and CDR2 from the germline V gene are SGHTA and FQGNSA. The CDR3 loop spans 14 amino acids. CDR3 nucleotide sequence: TGTGCCAGCAGCATAGAACAGGGAAAAAGCATTCAGTACTTC. Protein: CASSIEQGKSIQYF.

This clonotype turned up a few times. The rearrangement links TRBV27 to TRBJ2-7; 8 bases agree with TRBD1. V trimming: 6 bases; J trimming: 3 bases; junction bases outside the gene matches: 10. The CDR3 has 15 amino acids. Per germline, CDR1 MNHEY and CDR2 SMNVEV (reference sequence). In DNA form, the CDR3 reads TGTGCCAGCAGCCCCCCGGGACAGGCCGGCTACGAGCAGTACTTC. Its protein product is CASSPPGQAGYEQYF.

CDR3 nucleotide sequence: TGTGCCAGCAGCTCAGGGTTTCGTGACATTCAGTACTTC. This codes for CASSSGFRDIQYF. The chain joins TRBV5-6 to TRBJ2-4; a possible D gene is TRBD1 (5 bases). Germline loops: CDR1 SGHDT, CDR2 YYEEEE. CDR3 length: 13 amino acids. V dropped 3 bases and J dropped 8 bases, with 12 bases sitting between them.

This chain joins TRBV29-1 and TRBJ2-1; weak D call: TRBD2 (5 bases). Germline V CDR1 and CDR2: SQVTM, ANQGSEA. CDR3 size: 13 residues. The DNA of the CDR3 is TGCTCACTTAGAGGGCGATTCCTAAATGAGCAGTTCTTC. Translating gives CSLRGRFLNEQFF.

The chain employs TRBV7-2 and TRBJ2-7; TRBD2 matches 7 bases. The CDR3 has 15 residues. The J segment lost 3 bases and the V segment lost 1 base, leaving 6 bases of the junction unmatched. Germline CDR1 and CDR2: SGHTA and FQGNSA. CDR3 coding DNA: TGTGCCAGCAGCTTAGTAGGCGGGGGTCTCTACGAGCAGTACTTC. It specifies CASSLVGGGLYEQYF.

About this clonotype: Compared with germline, one end of the junction differs, possibly owing to a read error. The chain is built from TRBV6-1 and TRBJ2-7, with D possibly being TRBD1 (6 bases). Germline CDR1 is MNHNS and CDR2 is SASEGT. CDR3 length: 15 amino acids. The CDR3 sequence: CASSDLRQATYERYF. In nucleotides, the CDR3 is TGTGCCAGCAGTGACCTAAGACAGGCGACCTACGAGCGGTACTTC.

In nucleotides, the CDR3 is TGTGCCAGCAACCTGGGGGGATGGGACGAGCAGTACTTC. Residues: CASNLGGWDEQYF. This chain joins TRBV28 and TRBJ2-7, with D tentatively TRBD2 (6 bases). This CDR3 is 13 amino acids long. V lost 7 bases to trimming and J lost 5 bases, with 15 bases between them. Germline V lookup: CDR1 MDHEN, CDR2 SYDVKM.

The chain employs TRBV15 and TRBJ2-5; 11 bases fit TRBD2. From germline, CDR1 is LNHNV and CDR2 YYDKDF (reference sequence). The CDR3 sequence is 15 residues long. V lost 5 bases to trimming and J lost 1 base; unmatched junction nucleotides: 3. The CDR3 DNA follows: TGTGCCACCAGCCTCGGGACTAGCGGCCAAGAGACCCAGTACTTC. Translating gives CATSLGTSGQETQYF.

This clonotype turned up a few times. The chain is built from TRBV10-2 and TRBJ2-1, with D uncertain. The CDR3 runs 13 residues. CDR1 and CDR2 from the germline V gene are WSHSY and SAAADI. V lost 3 bases and J lost 10, with 13 bases in between. The CDR3 sequence is CASSEDSVGEQFF. CDR3 bases: TGCGCCAGCAGTGAAGACTCCGTAGGGGAGCAGTTCTTC.

This clonotype has just one count. The genes are TRBV4-1 and TRBJ2-2, with D uncertain. Germline-derived CDR1 and CDR2 are MGHRA and YSYEKL. This CDR3 is 16 amino acids long. Trimming took 0 bases from V and 1 from J, leaving 9 bases between them. CDR3 nucleotides: TGCGCCAGCAGCCAAGAAGTTTCCAGGAACACCGGGGAGCTGTTTTTT. It codes for CASSQEVSRNTGELFF.

This clonotype was seen once. The chain recombines TRBV11-3 with TRBJ2-3; no reliable D call. Looked up from germline, CDR1 is SGHNT and CDR2 is YENEEA. Trimming left V 6 bases short and J 6 bases short, with 16 bases between. The CDR3 runs 14 residues. The CDR3: CASSYGYMGDTQYF. CDR3 nucleotides: TGTGCCAGCAGTTATGGCTACATGGGGGATACGCAGTATTTT.

The chain recombines TRBV9 with TRBJ2-3; D is undetermined. The CDR3 loop spans 15 amino acids. The V end lost 0 bases, the J end lost 0 bases, and 8 bases lay between the germline ends. Germline lookup yields CDR1 SGDLS and CDR2 YYNGEE. CDR3 bases: TGTGCCAGCAGCGTAGGGCTACGGAGCACAGATACGCAGTATTTT. Residues: CASSVGLRSTDTQYF.

The sample holds a few counts of this clonotype. V gene TRBV27 combines with J gene TRBJ1-2; D ambiguous. Germline-derived CDR1 and CDR2 are MNHEY and SMNVEV (reference sequence). Trimming took off 1 base at V and 7 bases at J, with 10 bases between the two ends. The CDR3 runs 13 residues. CDR3 nucleotide sequence: TGTGCCAGCAGTTTATTTGCGGCCTCTGGCTACACCTTC. Translating it yields CASSLFAASGYTF.